This T cell receptor beta chain was found in a study of Ad26.COV2.S vaccination and SARS-CoV-2 variants. Whole-study context: Each vaccinee took Ad26.COV2.S intramuscularly, once or twice 56 days apart. Study-level results: Similar non-spike TCR breadth was seen in vaccine and placebo recipients.

Profiling relied on immunoSEQ multiplex PCR, and the TCRdb table lists in-frame clones only, not all of them. In the table there are about 680,000 clones, around 89% of which are singletons. On this clone itself: Its antigen is currently unknown.

The treatment is: around 19 received Ad26.COV2.S at low or high dose, single or two shots; about 5 received placebo; per-sample allocation not given. Following the first vaccine or placebo injection, samples were taken on day 63. This vaccine is an Ad26 vector that expresses the Wuhan-strain SARS-CoV-2 spike. The CDR3 runs to 15 residues. Losses at the gene ends were 9 bases for V and 5 bases for J; bases not matched to a gene: 11. In germline, CDR1 is SGHNT, CDR2 YYREEE (reference sequence). V and J are TRBV5-4 and TRBJ1-6, with 7 positions matching TRBD1. Here the sequenced sample was peripheral blood, taken in a trial of Ad26.COV2.S vaccine versus placebo. The receptor was derived from a person aged 18 to 65 who received the Ad26.COV2.S COVID-19 vaccine or a placebo. CDR3 coding DNA: TGTGCCACCGAATCAGGGGACAGCAATAATTCACCCCTCCACTTT. Protein: CATESGDSNNSPLHF.